A single sample gave rise to the 26 T cell receptor beta chains below, sequenced in a study of blood T cells in healthy people across ages. Primers used in a second PCR of roughly 6 to 11 cycles were a sample-barcoded 5' primer and a J-beta primer mix. Using its own MiXCR run on the 5' RACE reads, TCRdb lists one record per CDR3 protein. The sample holds about 1.4 million distinct CDR3 sequences, around 59% seen once. The sequenced sample consisted of blood. These receptor sequences come from a man between 18 and 35 years old in good health.

The CDR3 bases are TGTGCCAGCAGTTACTCGACCAACCGCGCCGACGAGCAGTACTTC. It specifies CASSYSTNRADEQYF. The genes are TRBV6-6 and TRBJ2-7; D call uncertain. V was cut by 0 bases and J by 5 bases, with 14 bases left in between. This CDR3 is built from 15 residues. Germline CDR1 MNHNY, CDR2 SVGAGI (reference sequence).

The V and J genes are TRBV7-9 and TRBJ2-3; 7 bases line up with TRBD1. This CDR3 is built from 14 residues. Germline V gene data show CDR1 as SEHNR and CDR2 as FQNEAQ (reference sequence). The J segment lost 6 bases and the V segment lost 3 bases, leaving 6 bases of the junction unmatched. CDR3: CASSFTDREDTQYF. In DNA, the CDR3 is TGTGCCAGCAGCTTTACCGACAGGGAGGATACGCAGTATTTT.

The genes are TRBV12-3 or TRBV12-4 and TRBJ2-2; 10 nucleotides match TRBD2. CDR3 length equals 17 residues. J gave up 7 bases and V 1 base, and 9 bases lay outside the gene matches. CDR3 sequence (DNA): TGTGCCAGCAGTTTAGGTCGGCTAGCGGGAGTGAACGGGGAGCTGTTTTTT. It encodes CASSLGRLAGVNGELFF.

In regard to this clonotype: The conserved phenylalanine or tryptophan is not found at the CDR3 terminus, so this likely reflects a read error. CDR3 amino acids: CSVEETVEYNEQFL. In DNA form, the CDR3 reads TGCAGCGTTGAGGAAACGGTAGAGTACAATGAGCAGTTCTTA. This chain uses TRBV29-1 with TRBJ2-1; D ambiguous. CDR1 and CDR2 (germline): SQVTM, ANQGSEA. There are 14 residues in the CDR3. V lost 3 bases and J lost 4, with 13 bases in between.

CDR3 bases: TGTGCCAGCAGCCAAGATTGGGAGGGGACAGGTCTCCCCGAGCAGTACTTC. Translated: CASSQDWEGTGLPEQYF. The chain uses TRBV4-2 and TRBJ2-7; maybe TRBD1 (8 bases). Germline CDR1 LGHNA, CDR2 YNFKEQ. Between the trimmed V and J ends, which lost 0 bases and 6 bases, there was a span of 21 bases. The CDR3 is made up of 17 amino acids.

V is TRBV4-1 and J is TRBJ2-5; a weak D match, TRBD1 (6 bases). The J call may be incorrect, as the DNA end agrees better with TRBJ2-7. The germline CDR1 and CDR2 sequences are MGHRA and YSYEKL. CDR3 length: 17 residues. The CDR3 spells CASSQDPMFDRTYEQYF. For the CDR3, the DNA is TGCGCCAGCAGCCAAGATCCGATGTTTGACAGGACCTACGAGCAGTACTTC.

V usage is TRBV28 and J usage is TRBJ1-2; no definite D call. In germline, CDR1 is MDHEN, CDR2 SYDVKM. The CDR3 length is 14 residues. The ends were cut back, 3 bases at V and 1 base at J, with 9 bases in the middle. DNA for the CDR3: TGTGCCAGCAGTTTTTCCGGCCGTAACTATGGCTACACCTTC. Its translation: CASSFSGRNYGYTF.

The V gene is TRBV11-3, the J gene TRBJ2-3; no clear D gene. Trimming cost V 0 bases and J 3 bases, with 7 bases left between them. Germline CDR1 and CDR2: SGHNT and YENEEA. This CDR3 is 14 amino acids long. The CDR3 protein is CASSLDVATDTQYF. The CDR3 coding sequence is TGTGCCAGCAGCTTAGATGTCGCTACAGATACGCAGTATTTT. Filled out from reference TRBV11-3 and TRBJ2-3, the complete variable domain reads EAGVVQSPRYKIIEKKQPVAFWCNPISGHNTLYWYLQNLGQGPELLIRYENEEAVDDSQLPKDRFSAERLKGVDSTLKIQPAELGDSAVYLCASSLDVATDTQYFGPGTRLTVL.

This clonotype was recorded a few times. The V call is TRBV25-1, the J call TRBJ1-2; D may be TRBD1 (6 bases). Trimming removed 4 bases at V and 5 bases at J, with 8 bases between. Germline V gene lookup returns CDR1 MGHDK and CDR2 SYGVNS. This CDR3 has 12 amino acids. The CDR3 sequence is CASSAGVYGYTF. CDR3 bases: TGTGCCAGCAGTGCAGGGGTATATGGCTACACCTTC.

The chain joins TRBV3-1 to TRBJ2-5; no definite D call. Per the germline V gene, CDR1 is LGHDT and CDR2 is YNNKEL (reference sequence). V shed 0 bases and J shed 5 bases, with 16 bases lying between them. CDR3 length equals 16 residues. CDR3 bases: TGTGCCAGCAGCCAAGATAGGGCGGCCCGATGGGAGACCCAGTACTTC. Protein product: CASSQDRAARWETQYF.

This clonotype was detected many times. The chain links TRBV29-1 to TRBJ1-2; no clear D gene. The germline V gene encodes CDR1 SQVTM and CDR2 ANQGSEA. This CDR3 spans 16 amino acids. Trimming pared 3 bases from V and 0 bases from J, leaving 17 bases between. The CDR3 spells CSVDPLGGGSNYGYTF. CDR3 bases: TGCAGCGTTGACCCCCTGGGAGGCGGGTCTAACTATGGCTACACCTTC.

V is TRBV7-2 and J is TRBJ2-7; 10 bases map to TRBD2. CDR3 size: 14 residues. Trimming cost V 5 bases and J 6 bases; bases outside gene matches: 7. CDR1 SGHTA and CDR2 FQGNSA come from the germline V gene. The CDR3 region is CASSPRLAGVEQYF. Here the CDR3 DNA reads TGTGCCAGCAGCCCGAGGCTAGCGGGAGTCGAGCAGTACTTC.

This clonotype was counted between two and nine times. DNA for the CDR3: TGTGCCAGCAGCGCCCCGGGACACTTCTATGGCTACACCTTC. This gives the protein CASSAPGHFYGYTF. The V and J genes are TRBV7-9 and TRBJ1-2; the D gene is possibly TRBD1 (6 bases). The CDR3 totals 14 residues. In germline, CDR1 is SEHNR, CDR2 FQNEAQ (reference sequence). Trimming removed 5 bases at V and 4 bases at J, with 14 bases between.

The V gene is TRBV29-1, the J gene TRBJ1-3; possible D gene TRBD1, 6 bases. There are 14 residues in the CDR3. V lost 2 bases to trimming and J lost 2 bases, with 10 bases between them. Looked up from germline, CDR1 is SQVTM and CDR2 is ANQGSEA. The DNA of the CDR3 is TGCAGCGTTGAACACCGGACAGCTGGAAACACCATATATTTT. Translation: CSVEHRTAGNTIYF.

This chain links TRBV18 with TRBJ2-5, with D possibly TRBD1 on 5 matching bases. The CDR3 has 15 residues. Germline CDR1 KGHSH, CDR2 LQKENI. The V gene lost 2 bases and the J gene lost 4 bases, with 14 bases spanning the gap. The CDR3 sequence is CASSPSSGHLETQYF. The CDR3, as DNA: TGTGCCAGCTCACCATCATCCGGACATTTAGAGACCCAGTACTTC. Supplemented by reference TRBV18 and TRBJ2-5, the full variable domain reads NAGVMQNPRHLVRRRGQEARLRCSPMKGHSHVYWYRQLPEEGLKFMVYLQKENIIDESGMPKERFSAEFPKEGPSILRIQQVVRGDSAAYFCASSPSSGHLETQYFGPGTRLLVL.

This chain connects TRBV5-1 to TRBJ1-4, with 9 bases lining up with TRBD1. Germline lookup yields CDR1 SGHRS and CDR2 YFSETQ. This CDR3 has 14 residues. Unmatched junction bases numbered 6, after V lost 4 bases and J lost 8 bases. CDR3 region: CASSGTGHREKLFF. CDR3 coding DNA: TGCGCCAGCAGCGGGACAGGGCATCGGGAAAAACTGTTTTTT. Drawing the rest from reference TRBV5-1 and TRBJ1-4, the complete variable domain is KAGVTQTPRYLIKTRGQQVTLSCSPISGHRSVSWYQQTPGQGLQFLFEYFSETQRNKGNFPGRFSGRQFSNSRSEMNVSTLELGDSALYLCASSGTGHREKLFFGSGTQLSVL.

The rearrangement joins TRBV12-3 or TRBV12-4 to TRBJ2-3; 10 bases align to TRBD2. With V trimmed by 7 bases and J by 2 bases, 9 bases remained unmatched. The CDR3 covers 16 residues. CDR3 residues: CASNVQRGGVTDTQYF. The CDR3 nucleotides are TGTGCCAGCAATGTCCAGCGGGGGGGCGTCACAGATACGCAGTATTTT.

The chain recombines TRBV28 with TRBJ1-5; D is ambiguous. The CDR3 contains 16 residues. V was pared by 1 base and J by 5 bases, with 15 bases between. Looked up from germline, CDR1 is MDHEN and CDR2 is SYDVKM. CDR3 in DNA: TGTGCCAGCAGTTTATTCCGGGGAGGGAACTATCAGCCCCAGCATTTT. Translating gives CASSLFRGGNYQPQHF.

This clonotype was observed a handful of times. The rearrangement links TRBV25-1 to TRBJ2-7, with 9 bases lining up with TRBD2. The CDR3 consists of 15 residues. The V segment lost 2 bases and the J segment 2 bases; nucleotides outside the gene matches: 4. CDR1 and CDR2 (germline): MGHDK, SYGVNS. The CDR3 sequence: CASSEGSGGTYEQYF. The CDR3 DNA reads as TGTGCCAGCAGTGAAGGTAGCGGGGGCACCTACGAGCAGTACTTC.

The rearrangement links TRBV21-1 to TRBJ2-1; the D call in the table, TRBD2, was not verified against the DNA. TRBV21-1 is recorded as a pseudogene. This CDR3 has 15 amino acids. The CDR3 coding sequence is TGTGCCAGCAGCCCAACTGCGGAGGTATTAAATGAGCAGTTCTTC. This codes for CASSPTAEVLNEQFF.

Details on this clonotype: The junction departs from the called germline gene at one end, perhaps through a read error. The V gene is TRBV7-7, the J gene TRBJ2-3, with D unclear. The CDR3 has 14 amino acids. Germline CDR1 reads SSHAT; CDR2 reads FNYEAQ (reference sequence). The CDR3 region has the DNA TGTGCTAGCAGCTTAAGTCCACAAGCAGATACGCAGTATTTT. Translating gives CASSLSPQADTQYF.

The chain has TRBV6-1 and TRBJ2-7, with 8 bases matching TRBD2. This CDR3 is built from 14 residues. The germline CDR1 and CDR2 sequences are MNHNS and SASEGT. V lost 5 bases, J lost 3 bases, and 6 bases stayed unmatched. The CDR3 loop is CASSTLSGGYEQYF. CDR3 in DNA: TGTGCCAGCAGTACCCTCAGCGGGGGCTACGAGCAGTACTTC.

This clonotype was counted only a few times. The rearrangement uses TRBV7-8 and TRBJ2-7; 9 bases align to TRBD2. The germline gives CDR1 SGHVS, CDR2 FQNEAQ. V lost 5 bases to trimming and J lost 3 bases; unmatched junction nucleotides: 5. This CDR3 has 14 amino acids. CDR3: CASSMSGGNYEQYF. In DNA form, the CDR3 reads TGTGCCAGCAGCATGAGCGGGGGGAACTACGAGCAGTACTTC. The whole variable domain, filled in from reference TRBV7-8 and TRBJ2-7, reads GAGVSQSPRYKVAKRGQDVALRCDPISGHVSLFWYQQALGQGPEFLTYFQNEAQLDKSGLPSDRFFAERPEGSVSTLKIQRTQQEDSAVYLCASSMSGGNYEQYFGPGTRLTVT.

This sequence joins TRBV5-8 and TRBJ2-2; D ambiguous. The germline V and J ends were trimmed by 8 bases and 0 bases, with 20 bases remaining between them. The CDR3 sequence is 17 residues long. Germline CDR1 is SGHTS and CDR2 is YDEGEE. The CDR3 region has the DNA TGTGCCAGTAATCACCCCGCTTTAACCACGAACACCGGGGAGCTGTTTTTT. Protein product: CASNHPALTTNTGELFF.

This clonotype turned up a few times. For the CDR3, the DNA is TGTGCCAGCGAGGGACAGGCCCTCTATAATTCACCCCTCCACTTT. Translating it yields CASEGQALYNSPLHF. V and J are TRBV2 and TRBJ1-6, with TRBD1 matching 8 bases. The CDR3 consists of 15 residues. J was trimmed by 3 bases and V by 8 bases; bases with no gene match: 6. Germline values: CDR1 SNHLY, CDR2 FYNNEI.

There are many counts of this clonotype. V and J are TRBV4-1 and TRBJ2-5; tentatively, D is TRBD1 or TRBD2 (5 bases each). The germline V gene encodes CDR1 MGHRA and CDR2 YSYEKL. V was shortened by 1 base and J by 2 bases, with 14 bases between the two germline ends. The CDR3 extends over 16 amino acids. The DNA for the CDR3 is TGCGCCAGCAGCCAAGGTTACGGGACCCTTCAAGAGACCCAGTACTTC. Translation: CASSQGYGTLQETQYF.